This T cell receptor (beta chain) was captured in a study of T cell clonotyping in hematopoietic cell transplantation. V was clipped by 2 bases and J by 2 bases; unmatched bases: 5. This CDR3 is 15 amino acids long. CDR1 and CDR2 from the germline V gene are KGHSH and LQKENI. Assay used: immunoSEQ multiplex PCR; TCRdb lists only in-frame clones, some missing. Here the sample spans about 10,000 clones, 75% to 90% being singletons. The chain couples TRBV18 to TRBJ2-7; 8 bases map to TRBD2. Sequencing used PBMCs, obtained 100 days after allogeneic stem cell transplant. This receptor was obtained from a female patient between 55 and 75 years old who had an allogeneic stem cell transplant from an unrelated donor, so the T cells may come from the graft donor. Some clones in this sample may be carry-over from other donors' samples. In DNA form, the CDR3 reads TGTGCCAGCTCACCAAGCGGGGGCTCGGCCTACGAGCAGTACGTC. Its protein is CASSPSGGSAYEQYV.